Listed below are T cell receptor beta chains from one sample, sequenced in a study of T cells in tumors after PD-1 blockade. Here immunoSEQ multiplex PCR was the method, and the copy in TCRdb shows in-frame clones only, minus some. The repertoire has approximately 30,000 clones, 73% of them found once; the top ten carry around 40%. The source was PBMCs, collected after anti-PD-1 treatment. The receptors stem from a human donor with basal cell carcinoma. The CDR3 runs from the conserved cysteine through the conserved F or W. A D gene is named only where the DNA matches it firmly. For some rows the clone size is stated as once, few or many, or as a class when expanded; others skip it.

j_call,v_call,clone_size,d_call,cdr3_nt,cdr3_aa
TRBJ2-7,TRBV7-2,NA,TRBD2,TGTGCCAGCAGCTTAGTACCTTCGGGACTAGCAGCTACCTACGAGCAGTACTTC,CASSLVPSGLAATYEQYF
TRBJ2-1,TRBV7-2,NA,NA,TGTGCCAGCAGCTTTCACAATGAGCAGTTCTTC,CASSFHNEQFF
TRBJ2-1,TRBV7-2,few,TRBD1,TGTGCCAGCAGCCAGGGACAGGGGGCGCGGGGTGAGCAGTTCTTC,CASSQGQGARGEQFF
TRBJ2-3,TRBV7-2,NA,NA,TGTGCCAGCAGCTTACGAGGGCAAGGCGCTCTGAGCACAGATACGCAGTATTTT,CASSLRGQGALSTDTQYF
TRBJ2-2,TRBV27,NA,NA,TGTGCCAGCAGTCCCCTCTGGCAGATGGGCGGGGAGCTGTTTTTT,CASSPLWQMGGELFF
TRBJ2-5,TRBV27,NA,TRBD2,TGTGCCAGCAGCCGAGGGACTAGGCAAGGCCAAGAGACCCAGTACTTC,CASSRGTRQGQETQYF
TRBJ2-7,TRBV7-3,NA,NA,TGTGCCAGCAGCTTAAGACCCCACGAGCAGTACTTC,CASSLRPHEQYF
TRBJ2-1,TRBV24-1,NA,NA,TGTGCCACCGCGGTGAGGGGGGGGCTAGGGGAGCAGTTCTTC,CATAVRGGLGEQFF
TRBJ2-3,TRBV4-3,NA,TRBD2,TGCGCCAGCAGCCAAGGTTTAGCGGGGGGCTCCGTTGCAGATACGCAGTATTTT,CASSQGLAGGSVADTQYF
TRBJ1-3,TRBV4-3,NA,NA,TGCGCCAGCAGCCAAGATACCTCGAGAAACACCATATATTTT,CASSQDTSRNTIYF
TRBJ2-7,TRBV12-3/TRBV12-4,few,NA,TGTGCCAGCAGTAAACCCACCTACGAGCAGTACTTC,CASSKPTYEQYF
TRBJ2-5,TRBV7-8,few,TRBD2,TGTGCCAGCAGCGTCCTTAGCGGGGCAAGGCAGACCCAGTACTTC,CASSVLSGARQTQYF
TRBJ2-7,TRBV5-4,NA,NA,TGTGCCAGCAGCTTGAGGCCAGGGACCTCCTACGAGCAGTACTTC,CASSLRPGTSYEQYF
TRBJ1-6,TRBV18,NA,TRBD1,TGTGCCAGCTCGACAGGGGTAAATTCACCCCTCCACTTT,CASSTGVNSPLHF
TRBJ1-1,TRBV5-8,few,NA,TGTGCCAGCAGCTTGGACCCAGCCTTTGAAGCTTTCTTT,CASSLDPAFEAFF
TRBJ1-1,TRBV6-6,NA,NA,TGTGCCAGCAGTTATCAGGGGACGAACACTGAAGCTTTCTTT,CASSYQGTNTEAFF
TRBJ2-3,TRBV5-8,NA,TRBD2,TGTGCCAGCAGCTACGGGACTAGCGGGAGGAGGTCGCAGTATTTT,CASSYGTSGRRSQYF
TRBJ1-6,TRBV6-5,NA,NA,TGTGCCAGCAGGGTTGAACTTTATTCACCCCTCCACTTT,CASRVELYSPLHF
TRBJ1-2,TRBV7-8,NA,NA,TGTGCCAGCAGCTTATATTTATCGAGGTGGGGTGACCTAAAGGGCTACACCTTC,CASSLYLSRWGDLKGYTF
TRBJ1-1,TRBV6-2/TRBV6-3,NA,NA,TGTGCCAGCACCCCTCGACAGAAAAAAGCAAGTAACACTGAAGCTTTCTTT,CASTPRQKKASNTEAFF